These 21 T cell receptor beta chains share one sample of origin, sequenced in a study of blood T cell repertoires in COVID-19. Method: immunoSEQ multiplex PCR; TCRdb's copy keeps in-frame clones and lacks some. Among 95,000 to 110,000 clones listed, about three quarters were seen once. The sequencing input was peripheral blood. These receptor sequences come from a man between 65 and 85 years old with acute or convalescent COVID-19.

The chain carries TRBV2 and TRBJ2-5; the D gene is possibly TRBD2 (6 bases). CDR3 size: 12 residues. Germline V gene lookup returns CDR1 SNHLY and CDR2 FYNNEI. Trimming cost V 6 bases and J 4 bases, with 9 bases left between them. The CDR3, as DNA: TGTGCCAGCAGGGGGGGTGGAGAGACCCAGTACTTC. Protein sequence: CASRGGGETQYF.

The chain recombines TRBV14 with TRBJ1-2; D is possibly TRBD1 (6 bases). Germline V lookup: CDR1 SGHDN, CDR2 FVKESK. The CDR3 runs 16 residues. Trimming left V 3 bases short and J 3 bases short, with 17 bases between. CDR3 sequence (DNA): TGTGCCAGCAGCCAGGGGCCCCAGGGGCGAGACTATGGCTACACCTTC. It is translated as CASSQGPQGRDYGYTF.

The chain employs TRBV2 and TRBJ1-1; 8 bases map to TRBD1. CDR1 is SNHLY and CDR2 is FYNNEI in the germline V gene. The CDR3 extends over 13 amino acids. Losses at the gene ends were 4 bases for V and 10 bases for J; bases not matched to a gene: 8. CDR3: CASSGTGRPVAFF. The CDR3 DNA reads as TGTGCCAGCAGTGGGACAGGGAGGCCGGTAGCTTTCTTT.

The genes are TRBV11-2 and TRBJ1-1, with 9 bases fitting TRBD1. This CDR3 region has 17 residues. V shed 5 bases and J 6 bases; nucleotides not matched to a gene: 16. Germline values: CDR1 SGHAT, CDR2 FQNNGV. The CDR3 sequence: CASSPARLPGQGSEAFF. DNA for the CDR3: TGTGCCAGCAGCCCCGCTCGGCTCCCGGGACAGGGTTCTGAAGCTTTCTTT.

The chain combines TRBV5-4 with TRBJ2-7; 9 bases match TRBD1. Germline V gene data show CDR1 as SGHNT and CDR2 as YYREEE (reference sequence). This CDR3 has 14 amino acids. The V segment lost 4 bases and the J segment 5 bases; nucleotides outside the gene matches: 7. CDR3 in amino acids: CASSQGQGRHEQYF. DNA of the CDR3: TGTGCCAGCAGCCAGGGACAGGGAAGGCACGAGCAGTACTTC.

CDR3 in amino acids: CASSYPPAGGIGVNEQFF. CDR3 sequence (DNA): TGTGCCAGCAGCTACCCGCCAGCGGGGGGGATAGGTGTGAATGAGCAGTTCTTC. The V gene is TRBV5-4, the J gene TRBJ2-1; 10 bases are a match to TRBD2. Germline CDR1 and CDR2: SGHNT and YYREEE (reference sequence). This CDR3 has 18 amino acids. Trimming at V came to 3 bases and at J to 7 bases, leaving 16 bases not matched to a gene.

This clone was seen more than once but under ten times. The chain combines TRBV6-1 with TRBJ1-5; D may be TRBD1 (6 bases). Germline V gene lookup returns CDR1 MNHNS and CDR2 SASEGT. V lost 6 bases and J 7 bases, leaving 16 bases between the germline ends. The CDR3 has 14 amino acids. CDR3 DNA sequence: TGTGCCAGCAGCATCACAGGGTTTGCACAGCCCCAGCATTTT. Translating it yields CASSITGFAQPQHF.

The genes are TRBV21-1 and TRBJ1-3; the D call in the table, TRBD1, was not verified against the DNA. TRBV21-1 is classified as a pseudogene. CDR3 length: 17 amino acids. CDR3 sequence reads: CASSPQGRTGRVNTIYF. DNA for the CDR3: TGTGCCAGCAGCCCTCAAGGGAGGACAGGGCGGGTAAACACCATATATTTT.

V usage is TRBV7-9 and J usage is TRBJ1-2, with TRBD1 as a possible D gene (5 bases). CDR3 length: 14 residues. Trimming shortened V by 6 bases and J by 5 bases, and 16 bases separated the two germline ends. Germline loops: CDR1 SEHNR, CDR2 FQNEAQ (reference sequence). This chain's CDR3 is CASSTTVQSYGYTF. For the CDR3, the DNA is TGTGCCAGCAGTACGACAGTCCAGTCATATGGCTACACCTTC.

The V and J genes are TRBV28 and TRBJ1-6; a possible D gene is TRBD1 (6 bases). The CDR3 runs 17 residues. Trimming left V 3 bases short and J 1 base short, with 13 bases between. Germline V gene sequence: CDR1 MDHEN, CDR2 SYDVKM. The CDR3 spells CASSLAGVRSYNSPLHF. CDR3 nucleotides: TGTGCCAGCAGTTTGGCAGGGGTGAGGTCCTATAATTCACCCCTCCACTTT.

J is TRBJ1-5 and V is TRBV10-3, with D hard to call. V was cut by 3 bases and J by 2 bases, with 8 bases left in between. Germline loops: CDR1 ENHRY, CDR2 SYGVKD. This CDR3 region has 14 residues. CDR3 region: CAISEGLGNQPQHF. In nucleotides, the CDR3 is TGTGCCATCAGTGAAGGACTCGGCAATCAGCCCCAGCATTTT.

Concerning this clone: Other nucleotide sequences from this sample produce the same CDR3. The chain uses TRBV6-1 and TRBJ1-6; no clear D. The CDR3 extends over 19 amino acids. The V end was cut by 3 bases, the J end by 0 bases, with 18 bases between. CDR1 MNHNS and CDR2 SASEGT come from the germline V gene. The CDR3 loop is CASSDPAGGISSYNSPLHF. CDR3 DNA: TGTGCCAGCAGTGACCCTGCGGGCGGGATAAGCTCCTATAATTCACCCCTCCACTTT.

This chain connects TRBV2 to TRBJ2-2; D remains ambiguous. This CDR3 is built from 14 residues. Trimming stripped 2 bases from V and 5 bases from J, with 9 bases between. Germline values: CDR1 SNHLY, CDR2 FYNNEI. CDR3 in DNA: TGTGCCAGCAGTGAATTGGCGGAAACCGGGGAGCTGTTTTTT. Translated, it gives CASSELAETGELFF.

This clone has more than one count but fewer than ten. The chain is built from TRBV11-2 and TRBJ2-1, with TRBD2 identical over 9 bases. This CDR3 has 15 amino acids. V was pared by 4 bases and J by 10 bases, with 11 bases of the junction left unmatched. The germline V gene encodes CDR1 SGHAT and CDR2 FQNNGV. In DNA, the CDR3 is TGTGCCAGCAGCTCCTCCCCTAGCGGGGCAGAGGAGCAGTTCTTC. Amino acids: CASSSSPSGAEEQFF.

The chain combines TRBV10-1 with TRBJ1-6; the match to TRBD1 covers 9 bases. The CDR3 has 14 residues. Germline lookup yields CDR1 WNHNN and CDR2 SYGVQD (reference sequence). With 8 bases clipped from V and 3 bases from J, the junction kept 2 bases outside the gene matches. The CDR3 bases are TGCGCCAGCCGGGACAGGGACTATAATTCACCCCTCCACTTT. Amino acid sequence: CASRDRDYNSPLHF.

The chain recombines TRBV18 with TRBJ2-1; D may be TRBD2 (6 bases). The CDR3 extends over 15 amino acids. V lost 3 bases and J 0 bases, leaving 9 bases between the germline ends. Germline loops: CDR1 KGHSH, CDR2 LQKENI. The CDR3 sequence is CASSPGLSSYNEQFF. The CDR3 bases are TGTGCCAGCTCACCGGGACTGAGCTCCTACAATGAGCAGTTCTTC.

This clone was counted between two and nine times. The chain combines TRBV19 with TRBJ1-4; D is possibly TRBD1 (5 bases). This CDR3 is 14 amino acids long. Looked up from germline, CDR1 is LNHDA and CDR2 is SQIVND (reference sequence). V lost 5 bases and J lost 4, with 11 bases in between. The CDR3 nucleotides are TGTGCCAGTAGTGGTGGGGCGGTTAATGAAAAACTGTTTTTT. Its protein product is CASSGGAVNEKLFF.

The chain joins TRBV19 to TRBJ1-1; 10 bases map to TRBD1. There are 15 residues in the CDR3. With V trimmed by 6 bases and J by 3 bases, 7 bases remained unmatched. In germline, CDR1 is LNHDA, CDR2 SQIVND (reference sequence). The CDR3, as DNA: TGTGCCAGTAGCTACTCCGGGACAGGGGACACTGAAGCTTTCTTT. This translates into CASSYSGTGDTEAFF.

J is TRBJ2-7 and V is TRBV11-2, with 8 bases lining up with TRBD1. Germline CDR1 reads SGHAT; CDR2 reads FQNNGV. The V gene end was trimmed by 5 bases and the J gene end by 6 bases; junction bases not matched to a gene: 6. The CDR3 is 13 residues long. The CDR3 nucleotides are TGTGCCAGCAGCCCAGGACAGGGTCGCGAGCAGTACTTC. This gives the protein CASSPGQGREQYF.

The chain joins TRBV19 to TRBJ1-5; the D is unclear. The CDR3 loop spans 15 amino acids. From germline, CDR1 is LNHDA and CDR2 SQIVND (reference sequence). V was clipped by 3 bases and J by 6 bases, with 15 bases between them. The CDR3 reads CASSMSRSVAQPQHF. The CDR3 coding sequence is TGTGCCAGTAGTATGTCTAGGTCGGTCGCTCAGCCCCAGCATTTT.

The gene calls are TRBV14 and TRBJ1-2; D perhaps matches TRBD1 (5 bases). V lost 4 bases to trimming and J lost 8 bases, with 17 bases between them. Germline CDR1 and CDR2: SGHDN and FVKESK. The CDR3 contains 14 residues. CDR3 sequence (DNA): TGTGCCAGCAGCCTGTTTCAGGGATTAAGCGGCTACACCTTC. It yields the protein CASSLFQGLSGYTF.